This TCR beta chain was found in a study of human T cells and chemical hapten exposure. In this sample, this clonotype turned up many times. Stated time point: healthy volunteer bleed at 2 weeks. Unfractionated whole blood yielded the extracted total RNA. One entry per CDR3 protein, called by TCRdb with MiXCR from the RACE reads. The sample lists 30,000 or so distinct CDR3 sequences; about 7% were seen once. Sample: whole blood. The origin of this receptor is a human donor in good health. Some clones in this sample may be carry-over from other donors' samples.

CDR3 region: CSVWDRASGNTIYF. CDR3 bases: TGCAGCGTATGGGACAGGGCCTCTGGAAACACCATATATTTT. The chain recombines TRBV29-1 with TRBJ1-3, with 9 bases aligning to TRBD1. The trim removed 6 bases at V and 0 bases at J, leaving 3 bases unmatched. The CDR3 runs to 14 residues. The V gene's germline CDR1 is SQVTM and CDR2 ANQGSEA.